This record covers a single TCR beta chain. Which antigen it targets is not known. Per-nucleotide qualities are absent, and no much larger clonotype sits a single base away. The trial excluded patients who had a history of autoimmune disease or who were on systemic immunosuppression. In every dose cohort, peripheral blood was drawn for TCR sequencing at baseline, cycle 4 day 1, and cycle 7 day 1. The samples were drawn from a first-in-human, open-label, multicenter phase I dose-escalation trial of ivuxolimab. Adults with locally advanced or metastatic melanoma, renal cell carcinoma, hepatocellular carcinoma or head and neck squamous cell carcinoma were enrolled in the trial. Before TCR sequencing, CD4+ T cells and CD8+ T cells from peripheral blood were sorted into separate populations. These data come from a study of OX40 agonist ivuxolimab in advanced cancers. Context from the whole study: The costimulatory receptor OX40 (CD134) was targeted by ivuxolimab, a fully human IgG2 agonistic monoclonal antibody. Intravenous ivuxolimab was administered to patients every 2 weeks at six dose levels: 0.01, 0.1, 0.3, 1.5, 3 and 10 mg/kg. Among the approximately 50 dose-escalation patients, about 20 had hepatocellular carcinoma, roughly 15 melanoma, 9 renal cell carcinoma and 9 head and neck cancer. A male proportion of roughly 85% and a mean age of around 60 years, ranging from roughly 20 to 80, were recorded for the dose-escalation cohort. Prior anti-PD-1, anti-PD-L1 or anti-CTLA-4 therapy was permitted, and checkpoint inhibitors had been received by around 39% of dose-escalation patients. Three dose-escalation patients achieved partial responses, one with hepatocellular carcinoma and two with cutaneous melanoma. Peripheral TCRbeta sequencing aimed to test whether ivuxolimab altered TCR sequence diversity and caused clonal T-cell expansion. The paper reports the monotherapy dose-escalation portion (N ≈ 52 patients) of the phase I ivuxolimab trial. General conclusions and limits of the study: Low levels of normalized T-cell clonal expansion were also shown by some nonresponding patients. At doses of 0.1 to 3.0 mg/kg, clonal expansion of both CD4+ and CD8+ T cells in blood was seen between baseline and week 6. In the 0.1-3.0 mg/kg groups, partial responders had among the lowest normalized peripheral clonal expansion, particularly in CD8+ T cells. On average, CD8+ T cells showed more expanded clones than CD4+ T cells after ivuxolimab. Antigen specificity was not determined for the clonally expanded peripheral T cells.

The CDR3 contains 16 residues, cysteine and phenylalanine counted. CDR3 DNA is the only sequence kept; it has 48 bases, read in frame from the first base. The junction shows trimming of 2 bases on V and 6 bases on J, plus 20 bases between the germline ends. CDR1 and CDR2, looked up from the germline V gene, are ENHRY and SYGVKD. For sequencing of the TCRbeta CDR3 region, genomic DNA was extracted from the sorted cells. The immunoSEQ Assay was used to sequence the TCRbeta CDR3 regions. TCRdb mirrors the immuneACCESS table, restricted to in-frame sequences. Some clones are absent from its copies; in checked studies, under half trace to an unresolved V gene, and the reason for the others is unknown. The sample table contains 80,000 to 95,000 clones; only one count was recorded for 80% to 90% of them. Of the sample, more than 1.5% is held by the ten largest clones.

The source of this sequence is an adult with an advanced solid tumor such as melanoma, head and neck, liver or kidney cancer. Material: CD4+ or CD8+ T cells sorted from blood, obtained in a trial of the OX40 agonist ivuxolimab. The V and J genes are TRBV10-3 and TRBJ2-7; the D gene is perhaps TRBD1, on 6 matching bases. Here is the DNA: TGTGCCATCAGTGAGCTCGGGCAGGGGTCCCGGCTCGAGCAGTACTTC. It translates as CAISELGQGSRLEQYF.